Detailed here is one T cell receptor beta chain. Its antigen is unidentified. Locally advanced or metastatic urothelial carcinoma was diagnosed in the patients. The V gene lost 2 bases and the J gene lost 2 bases, with 7 bases spanning the gap. CDR1 is MNHNY, CDR2 SVGAGI, per germline (reference sequence). There are 13 residues in the CDR3. Profiled with immunoSEQ multiplex PCR; TCRdb holds only in-frame clones, not every one. Counted here are about 110,000 clones, about 85% occurring once; the ten biggest clones make up about 2.6%. This record comes from a study of PD-L1 blockade in urothelial cancer. Across the study: Male sex and bladder-origin urothelial cancer characterized about 90% of the roughly 30 patients. Peripheral blood specimens exhibited a median yield of 141,255 T cells. Broader study findings: Better progression-free and overall survival followed lower pretreatment blood clonality.

The specimen comprised PBMCs, sampled around atezolizumab (anti-PD-L1) treatment. This sequence joins TRBV6-6 and TRBJ2-7; no clear D. This clonotype was sampled from a man aged 50-60 years with urothelial cancer. The CDR3 here is CASSYANAYEQYF. CDR3 nucleotide sequence: TGTGCCAGCAGTTACGCGAACGCCTACGAGCAGTACTTC.